These T cell receptor beta chains were read from a single sample in a study of PD-1 blockade in classical Hodgkin lymphoma. The assay was immunoSEQ multiplex PCR, and TCRdb's table has in-frame clones only and misses some. This table has some 28,000 clones, roughly 85% appearing once. The sequenced sample was peripheral blood mononuclear cells (PBMCs), obtained before the second cycle of nivolumab. The receptors shown here come from a human donor with classical Hodgkin lymphoma. CDR3s include the opening cysteine and the closing phenylalanine or tryptophan. Fields, in order: J gene, D gene, clone size, V gene, CDR3 DNA, CDR3 protein. The D gene is left open where the match is weak. Size values are once, few and many counts, or a class for expanded clones, and some rows have none.

>TRBJ1-6|TRBD1|NA|TRBV4-1
TGCGCCAGCAGCCAATCAACCGGGACAGGGGGGTATAATTCACCCCTCCACTTT
CASSQSTGTGGYNSPLHF
>TRBJ1-4|NA|NA|TRBV15
TGTGCCACCAGCAGAGATGTTGGGGCCCTAAGTGAAAAACTGTTTTTT
CATSRDVGALSEKLFF
>TRBJ1-1|NA|NA|TRBV2
TGTGCCAGCAGTGAATCAAGGGGGATGAACACTGAAGCTTTCTTT
CASSESRGMNTEAFF
>TRBJ2-6|NA|NA|TRBV6-1
TGTGCCAGCAGTGAAGTGAGGATTCCTGGGGCCAACGTCCTGACTTTC
CASSEVRIPGANVLTF
>TRBJ2-6|NA|NA|TRBV28
TGTGCCAGCAGTTTCGGGGACGGTGGTTCTGGGGCCAACGTCCTGACTTTC
CASSFGDGGSGANVLTF
>TRBJ1-4|NA|NA|TRBV9
TGTGCCAGTACCCCCATGGGGAACCCTAATGAAAAACTGTTTTTT
CASTPMGNPNEKLFF
>TRBJ2-7|NA|NA|TRBV6-6
TGTGCCAGCAGGCCCCTCCAGGGCCTAACCTACGAGCAGTACTTC
CASRPLQGLTYEQYF
>TRBJ1-2|NA|once|TRBV11-3
TGTGCCAGCAGCTTAGGCGGAAACTATGGCTACACCTTC
CASSLGGNYGYTF
>TRBJ1-1|NA|NA|TRBV29-1
TGCAGCGTCGCCTCAACGAGAGGAGGGACTGAAGCTTTCTTT
CSVASTRGGTEAFF
>TRBJ1-2|TRBD1|once|TRBV19
TGTGCCAGTAGTATATCCAGGGGGCGCCGCTATGGCTACACCTTC
CASSISRGRRYGYTF
>TRBJ1-6|NA|NA|TRBV7-9
TGTGCCAGCAGCTTAGCGAGGTCGGGGACACCCCTCCACTTT
CASSLARSGTPLHF
>TRBJ2-2|NA|once|TRBV7-2
TGTGCCAGCAGCTTAGCTAGGGCAGGAATCACCGGGGAGCTGTTTTTT
CASSLARAGITGELFF
>TRBJ1-2|TRBD1|NA|TRBV7-6
TGTGCCAGCAGCTTAGGGGACAGGCCCGACTATGGCTACACCTTC
CASSLGDRPDYGYTF
>TRBJ2-5|NA|NA|TRBV6-5
TGTGCCAGCAGTTACGGTCGCGGAGGGGAGACCCAGTACTTC
CASSYGRGGETQYF
>TRBJ2-4|NA|NA|TRBV7-2
TGTGCCAGCAGCTTAGCGCTACAAGACGTTCAGTACTTC
CASSLALQDVQYF
>TRBJ1-1|NA|NA|TRBV4-2
TGTGCCAGCAGCCAAGACATCCTCAGGGAGTCTAGTCCTGAAGCTTTCTTT
CASSQDILRESSPEAFF
>TRBJ1-1|NA|NA|TRBV5-4
TGTGCCAGCAGATTTGGACAGAACACTGAAGCTTTCTTT
CASRFGQNTEAFF
>TRBJ1-1|NA|NA|TRBV16
TGTGCCAGCAGCCAATCTTTCCTGGGCACTGAAGCTTTCTTT
CASSQSFLGTEAFF
>TRBJ2-1|TRBD1|NA|TRBV7-9
TGTGCCAGCAGCTTTTCACCGCCGGGACAGGGCTCCTACAATGAGCAGTTCTTC
CASSFSPPGQGSYNEQFF
>TRBJ2-3|NA|NA|TRBV5-1
TGCGCCAGCAGCAGGGGGGGCAGTGCTATCACAGATACGCAGTATTTT
CASSRGGSAITDTQYF
>TRBJ2-2|TRBD2|few|TRBV28
TGTGCCAGCAGTTTATGGGGACTAGCGGGAGGGCCCGGGGAGCTGTTTTTT
CASSLWGLAGGPGELFF
>TRBJ1-2|NA|NA|TRBV18
TGTGCCAGCTCACCCTACGGACCGACCGCTTATGGCTACACCTTC
CASSPYGPTAYGYTF
>TRBJ1-5|TRBD1|NA|TRBV6-6
TGTGCCAGCAGTCGACAGGGGTATCAGCCCCAGCATTTT
CASSRQGYQPQHF
>TRBJ2-1|NA|NA|TRBV6-1
TGTGCCAGCAGCGAATTTTGGAGGGGCGATGAGCAGTTCTTC
CASSEFWRGDEQFF
>TRBJ1-5|NA|NA|TRBV7-2
TGTGCCAGCAGCTTAGCAGGGTGGCAGCCCCAGCATTTT
CASSLAGWQPQHF
>TRBJ1-1|TRBD1|NA|TRBV5-5
TGTGCCAGCAGTTTGGGACAGGGAGGGGGGACTGAAGCTTTCTTT
CASSLGQGGGTEAFF
>TRBJ2-2|NA|NA|TRBV6-1
TGTGCCAGCAGTGCCATCGGAGAGGGGGGTAGGGCCGGGGAGCTGTTTTTT
CASSAIGEGGRAGELFF
>TRBJ1-1|TRBD1|NA|TRBV19
TGTGCCAGTAGTAGCCGGGACAGGGTGCGGAGGACCACTGAAGCTTTCTTT
CASSSRDRVRRTTEAFF
>TRBJ1-1|NA|NA|TRBV11-2
TGTGCCAGCAGCCCTGATTTGAACACTGAAGCTTTCTTT
CASSPDLNTEAFF
>TRBJ2-1|TRBD2|few|TRBV6-5
TGTGCCAGCACCAAGCGGGAGGGCTACAATGAGCAGTTCTTC
CASTKREGYNEQFF
>TRBJ2-7|NA|NA|TRBV10-3
TGTGCCATCAGTGATGGTCCTCCCTCGGACTCGAGCTCCTACGAGCAGTACTTC
CAISDGPPSDSSSYEQYF
>TRBJ1-1|NA|NA|TRBV9
TGTGCCAGCAGCCTTACGTGGGAGACTGAAGCTTTCTTT
CASSLTWETEAFF
>TRBJ1-1|TRBD1|NA|TRBV5-6
TGTGCCAGCAGGTACACAGGGGGCTCGAGGGCGAACACTGAAGCTTTCTTT
CASRYTGGSRANTEAFF
>TRBJ1-2|NA|NA|TRBV9
TGTGCCAGCAGCGAAAATCATGAGGGCTACACCTTC
CASSENHEGYTF
>TRBJ2-1|TRBD2|NA|TRBV6-5
TGTGCCAGCAGTTACCCCCGGGGCGGGAGCTACAATGAGCAGTTCTTC
CASSYPRGGSYNEQFF
>TRBJ1-4|TRBD1|NA|TRBV30
TGTGCCTGGAGTGTCCTACAGGGGGCGCGTGAAAAACTGTTTTTT
CAWSVLQGAREKLFF
>TRBJ2-3|TRBD1|few|TRBV7-2
TGTGCCAGCAGCCTCCGGACAGGTTTTGCGCAGTATTTT
CASSLRTGFAQYF
>TRBJ2-6|NA|once|TRBV28
TGTGCCAGCAGTCTGTGGGGGAGCTCTGGGGCCAACGTCCTGACTTTC
CASSLWGSSGANVLTF
>TRBJ1-2|NA|NA|TRBV7-9
TGTGCCAGCAGCCAAGGCGCGGGGCCGAGGAGCTATGGCTACACCTTC
CASSQGAGPRSYGYTF
>TRBJ2-7|NA|NA|TRBV2
TGTGCCAGCAGACTGGGTTCCCTTTCCTACGAGCAGTACTTC
CASRLGSLSYEQYF
>TRBJ1-1|TRBD1|NA|TRBV27
TGTGCCAGCAGCCGATCGGCGACAGGGGGCGTCGTGAACACTGAAGCTTTCTTT
CASSRSATGGVVNTEAFF
>TRBJ1-1|NA|NA|TRBV18
TGTGCCAGCTCACCCTTACAGGGCTTGAACACTGAAGCTTTCTTT
CASSPLQGLNTEAFF
>TRBJ2-5|TRBD1|NA|TRBV9
TGTGCCAGCAGCCCGAGGACAGGGCAAGAGACCCAGTACTTC
CASSPRTGQETQYF
>TRBJ2-3|NA|few|TRBV28
TGTGCCAGCAGTTTACCGGGTTCAGATACGCAGTATTTT
CASSLPGSDTQYF
>TRBJ2-1|TRBD2|few|TRBV9
TGTGCCAGCTCGATGTCCGGGACTAGCGGGAATGAGCAGTTCTTC
CASSMSGTSGNEQFF
>TRBJ2-2|NA|NA|TRBV2
TGTGCCAGCAGCCTTGACTACCCCGGGGAGCTGTTTTTT
CASSLDYPGELFF
>TRBJ1-5|NA|NA|TRBV19
TGTGCCAGTAGTATATGGGGGGCGTATCAGCCCCAGCATTTT
CASSIWGAYQPQHF
>TRBJ2-2|TRBD2|NA|TRBV4-3
TGCGCCAGCAGCCAAGATGCGGGAGGAGGAGGGGCCGGGGAGCTGTTTTTT
CASSQDAGGGGAGELFF
>TRBJ2-1|TRBD2|NA|TRBV10-3
TGTGCCATCAGGGAACTAGCGAGCTCCTACAATGAGCAGTTCTTC
CAIRELASSYNEQFF
>TRBJ1-2|NA|NA|TRBV4-2
TGTGCCAGCAGCCACATTATCCGACAGAGCAACTATGGCTACACCTTC
CASSHIIRQSNYGYTF
>TRBJ2-3|NA|NA|TRBV20-1
TGCAGTGCTAACACAGATACGCAGTATTTT
CSANTDTQYF
>TRBJ2-1|NA|NA|TRBV28
TGTGCCAGCACCCCCAGCCTCCGCTCCTACAATGAGCAGTTCTTC
CASTPSLRSYNEQFF
>TRBJ1-5|TRBD1|NA|TRBV7-6
TGTGCCAGCAGCTACGGGACAGGGCAGGGCAATCAGCCCCAGCATTTT
CASSYGTGQGNQPQHF
>TRBJ2-3|NA|NA|TRBV4-1
TGCGCCAGCAGCCAAGTTCAAGGGGGGGCCACAGATACGCAGTATTTT
CASSQVQGGATDTQYF
>TRBJ2-5|TRBD2|NA|TRBV15
TGTGCCACCACTGCGGGGGGGGATCGGGAGACCCAGTACTTC
CATTAGGDRETQYF
>TRBJ1-4|NA|once|TRBV6-5
TGTGCCAGCAGTTGGACGGGGGCAGAGAGTGAAAAACTGTTTTTT
CASSWTGAESEKLFF
>TRBJ2-5|TRBD1|NA|TRBV14
TGTGCCAGCAGCCAAGTTAACAGGGGTGGCAAGACCCAGTACTTC
CASSQVNRGGKTQYF
>TRBJ2-1|NA|NA|TRBV5-8
TGTGCCAGCAGCTTGGAGGGTGGCAATGAGCAGTTCTTC
CASSLEGGNEQFF
>TRBJ1-4|NA|NA|TRBV28
TGTGCCAGCAGCTCGAACCCACTGGTGGAAAAACTGTTTTTT
CASSSNPLVEKLFF
>TRBJ1-4|TRBD1|once|TRBV7-2
TGTGCCAGCAGCCGGACAGGGGGCAGAACTAATGAAAAACTGTTTTTT
CASSRTGGRTNEKLFF